These T cell receptor beta chains were read from a single sample in a study of PD-L1 blockade in urothelial cancer. Sequencing was performed with immunoSEQ multiplex PCR; in TCRdb, only in-frame clones are kept and a portion is missing. The data show more than 55,000 clones, 86% seen once. This sample comprised PBMCs, obtained around atezolizumab (anti-PD-L1) treatment. The receptors shown here come from a man between 50 and 59 years old with urothelial cancer. CDR3s include the opening cysteine and the closing phenylalanine or tryptophan. The D gene is left open where the match is weak. Part of the rows lack a size; the others show once, few, many or a class for expanded clones.

CDR3nt	CDR3aa	abundance	d_gene	v_gene	j_gene
TGTGCCAGCAGAACAGGGGGTCGCTACTCGATAAACTCCTACGAGCAGTACTTC	CASRTGGRYSINSYEQYF	once	TRBD1	TRBV5-5	TRBJ2-7
TGTGCCATCGGCCGTAGGGATTCCGGGACTAGCGGGAGGGGTGAGCAGTTCTTC	CAIGRRDSGTSGRGEQFF	NA	TRBD2	TRBV10-3	TRBJ2-1
TGTGCCAGCACCGCGACTAGCGGGAGTTTTGAGCAGTTCTTC	CASTATSGSFEQFF	NA	TRBD2	TRBV2	TRBJ2-1
TGTGCCAGCAAAGGACAGGGATACGAGCAGTACTTC	CASKGQGYEQYF	NA	TRBD1	TRBV2	TRBJ2-7
TGCGCCAGCAGCTTTAGCGGGCGGGAAGAGACCCAGTACTTC	CASSFSGREETQYF	NA	TRBD2	TRBV5-1	TRBJ2-5
TGTGCCAGCAGCTTACGTGCGGGCGGACACAATGAGCAGTTCTTC	CASSLRAGGHNEQFF	NA	NA	TRBV7-9	TRBJ2-1
TGTGCCAGCAGCTCACGGACAGGGGGGTCCGAGCCCCAGCATTTT	CASSSRTGGSEPQHF	NA	TRBD1	TRBV9	TRBJ1-5
TGTGCCAGCAGGCCACAGGGTCTAAGCAATCAGCCCCAGCATTTT	CASRPQGLSNQPQHF	NA	NA	TRBV6-1	TRBJ1-5
TGTGCCAGCAGTTCCCGGGACAGGCCTAATGAAAAACTGTTTTTT	CASSSRDRPNEKLFF	NA	TRBD1	TRBV27	TRBJ1-4
TGTGCCAGCAGCGGGCGGCTAGCGGGAGTAGAGACCCAGTACTTC	CASSGRLAGVETQYF	NA	TRBD2	TRBV27	TRBJ2-5
TGTGCCAGCAGCCAATGGGGACAGGCAAAATACGAGCAGTACTTC	CASSQWGQAKYEQYF	NA	TRBD1	TRBV14	TRBJ2-7
TGTGCCAGCAGCGACCGGGACAATCATCGTGGCACTGAAGCTTTCTTT	CASSDRDNHRGTEAFF	NA	NA	TRBV7-9	TRBJ1-1
TGCGCCAGCAGCTTGTCTTCCACAGATACGCAGTATTTT	CASSLSSTDTQYF	NA	NA	TRBV5-1	TRBJ2-3
TGCGCCAGCAGCGCCGAAACAGGGGGTGTTGAAAAACTGTTTTTT	CASSAETGGVEKLFF	NA	TRBD1	TRBV5-1	TRBJ1-4
TGTGCCAGCAGCCCGCTAGACAGGGCTGGCGGCTACACCTTC	CASSPLDRAGGYTF	NA	TRBD1	TRBV27	TRBJ1-2
TGTGCCAGTTACTCAAGCTCCTACAATGAGCAGTTCTTC	CASYSSSYNEQFF	NA	NA	TRBV28	TRBJ2-1
TGCGCCAGCAGCTTGGAGAGGGTGGCCTATGGCTACACCTTC	CASSLERVAYGYTF	NA	NA	TRBV5-1	TRBJ1-2
TGTGCCAGTAGTATAGGGGTGAGGTTACCCCAGTACTTC	CASSIGVRLPQYF	NA	NA	TRBV19	TRBJ2-5
TGCGCCAGCAGCCAAGAAGTCTTCAGGGGCAGCAATCAGCCCCAGCATTTT	CASSQEVFRGSNQPQHF	once	NA	TRBV4-1	TRBJ1-5
TGCGCCAGCAGTCGGCAGGGGGCGCGAGGGGTCACTGAAGCTTTCTTT	CASSRQGARGVTEAFF	NA	TRBD1	TRBV5-1	TRBJ1-1
TGCGCCAGCAGCTTGGGAGCCGGGACTAGCGGGAGAAGTCGGTACGAGCAGTACTTC	CASSLGAGTSGRSRYEQYF	NA	TRBD2	TRBV5-1	TRBJ2-7
TGTGCCTGGAGTGCCCCCGGGCCCCAGGGATATGGCTACACCTTC	CAWSAPGPQGYGYTF	few	NA	TRBV30	TRBJ1-2
TGTGCCAGCAGCTTAGAGGGGTTGGCGGGAGCTTTTCGTTACAATGAGCAGTTCTTC	CASSLEGLAGAFRYNEQFF	once	TRBD2	TRBV7-8	TRBJ2-1
TGTGCCAGCAGGGCTAGCGGGAGGGAAGAGACCCAGTACTTC	CASRASGREETQYF	NA	TRBD2	TRBV28	TRBJ2-5
TGTGCCAGCAGTGCCGGCAGACTAGCCGGGTCCTACGAGCAGTACTTC	CASSAGRLAGSYEQYF	NA	TRBD2	TRBV6-1	TRBJ2-7
TGTGCCAGTAGTATAGGCAGGGGAAGCTCCTACGAGCAGTACTTC	CASSIGRGSSYEQYF	NA	NA	TRBV19	TRBJ2-7
TGTGCCAGCAGCAAAAGGACCGACCGGGGACCCCAGCATTTT	CASSKRTDRGPQHF	NA	NA	TRBV7-8	TRBJ1-5
TGTGCCAGCAGCTTCGGCAGGGGGCGGAAATCCCTTAATGAAAAACTGTTTTTT	CASSFGRGRKSLNEKLFF	NA	TRBD1	TRBV11-2	TRBJ1-4
TGTGCCTGGAGAGGGGGTAACTATGGCTACACCTTC	CAWRGGNYGYTF	NA	NA	TRBV30	TRBJ1-2
TGTGCCGCCAACAGGGATGAAAGAGAAAAACTGTTTTTT	CAANRDEREKLFF	NA	NA	TRBV30	TRBJ1-4
TGCGCCAGCAGCCGCGAGGGTCTAGATACGCAGTATTTT	CASSREGLDTQYF	NA	NA	TRBV10-1	TRBJ2-3
TGTGCCAGCAGTTTTGGGACTAGCGGAACCGGGGAGCTGTTTTTT	CASSFGTSGTGELFF	NA	TRBD2	TRBV27	TRBJ2-2
TGTGCCAGCAGTGACGGACAGGGATTGCCTCCTAACTATGGCTACACCTTC	CASSDGQGLPPNYGYTF	once	TRBD1	TRBV2	TRBJ1-2
TGTGCCAGCTCACCCCTCCTTTCAGGGAACACTGAAGCTTTCTTT	CASSPLLSGNTEAFF	NA	NA	TRBV18	TRBJ1-1
TGTGCCAGCTCACCACCGGCAGGGACCTACGAGCAGTACTTC	CASSPPAGTYEQYF	NA	NA	TRBV18	TRBJ2-7
TGTGCCAGCAGCTTGGTTGGCAGGGAGGGCTACGAGCAGTACTTC	CASSLVGREGYEQYF	NA	TRBD2	TRBV5-4	TRBJ2-7
TGCGCCAGCAGCTTGGGCCGGGACAGGGGGCTATCAAGCTCCTACGAGCAGTACTTC	CASSLGRDRGLSSSYEQYF	NA	TRBD1	TRBV5-1	TRBJ2-7
TGTGCCAGCAGTGAAATCGCTAACTATGGCTACACCTTC	CASSEIANYGYTF	NA	NA	TRBV6-1	TRBJ1-2
TGTGCCAGCTCTGGCGGGGGCGCGCCCACCGGGGAGCTGTTTTTT	CASSGGGAPTGELFF	few	NA	TRBV27	TRBJ2-2
TGTGCTAGTGGGACAGGTAATGAGCAGTTCTTC	CASGTGNEQFF	NA	NA	TRBV12-5	TRBJ2-1
TGTGCCAGCAGCCCCTTCGAAGCGGGGGGATGGGAGCAGTTCTTC	CASSPFEAGGWEQFF	NA	TRBD2	TRBV14	TRBJ2-1